These 20 T cell receptor beta chains came from one sample sequenced in a study of T cell repertoires in cytomegalovirus infection. In TCRdb, the reads were re-called with MiXCR into one record per CDR3 protein. The sample includes over 250,000 distinct CDR3 sequences, roughly 21% of them seen just once. No antigen has been identified for these receptors. This specimen consisted of cultured PBMCs, obtained from culture after CMV antigen stimulation. The receptors come from a human donor in good health (CMV status not recorded). Some clones in this sample may be carry-over from other donors' samples.

The table lists this clonotype with many counts. The chain carries TRBV7-4 and TRBJ1-5, with 8 bases lining up with TRBD1. CDR1 and CDR2 from the germline V gene are SGHVT and SQSDAQ. The CDR3 covers 20 residues. Trimming removed 3 bases from V and 2 bases from J; junction bases left unmatched: 18. The CDR3 region has the DNA TGTGCCAGCAGCTTGCGGGTGACAGGGGATTCGGGCTTGGGCAATCAGCCCCAGCATTTT. It codes for CASSLRVTGDSGLGNQPQHF.

This clonotype was observed at least ten times. The chain links TRBV19 to TRBJ2-4, with 12 bases aligning to TRBD1. The CDR3 is 19 residues long. The trim removed 7 bases at V and 0 bases at J, leaving 13 bases unmatched. The germline V gene has CDR1 LNHDA and CDR2 SQIVND (reference sequence). CDR3 nucleotide sequence: TGTGCCAGTAACCCTACCGGGACAGGGGGCTTCTTAGCCAAAAACATTCAGTACTTC. It is translated as CASNPTGTGGFLAKNIQYF.

This clonotype was seen a handful of times. The chain combines TRBV6-2 or TRBV6-3 with TRBJ1-4; D remains ambiguous. This CDR3 is 13 amino acids long. V was pared by 2 bases and J by 6 bases, with 7 bases between. CDR1 is MNHEY, CDR2 SVGEGT, per germline. CDR3 residues: CASSYLKDEKLFF. The CDR3 DNA is TGTGCCAGCAGTTACCTGAAGGATGAAAAACTGTTTTTT.

This clonotype has a count of ten or more. The J gene is TRBJ2-1, the V gene TRBV7-9; TRBD2 matches at 7 bases. In germline, CDR1 is SEHNR, CDR2 FQNEAQ (reference sequence). This CDR3 is 13 amino acids long. The ends lost 2 bases at V and 8 bases at J; junction bases unmatched: 3. DNA of the CDR3: TGTGCCAGCAGCTTAATAGGGAGGGATGAGCAGTTCTTC. This encodes CASSLIGRDEQFF.

The rearrangement links TRBV29-1 to TRBJ2-1; D uncertain. V was clipped by 0 bases and J by 14 bases, with 2 bases between them. This CDR3 has 8 amino acids. Germline CDR1 and CDR2: SQVTM and ANQGSEA. CDR3 in DNA: TGCAGCGTTGAAGACAAGTTCTTC. Translated: CSVEDKFF.

This clonotype occurred many times. CDR3: CASSLDESLRKNIQYF. The CDR3 DNA is TGTGCCAGCAGCTTAGATGAAAGCCTGAGGAAAAACATTCAGTACTTC. The J gene is TRBJ2-4, the V gene TRBV7-4; D gene uncertain. Germline assignment: CDR1 SGHVT and CDR2 SQSDAQ. The CDR3 sequence is 16 residues long. V gave up 1 base and J gave up 4 bases, with 14 bases separating them.

The chain's CDR3 is CASSQDPSGVTSTDTQYF. In DNA, the CDR3 is TGCGCCAGCAGCCAAGATCCTAGCGGAGTCACTAGCACAGATACGCAGTATTTT. This rearrangement joins TRBV4-3 to TRBJ2-3; 7 nucleotides agree with TRBD2. CDR1 and CDR2 (germline): LGHNA, YSLEER. Germline trimming cut 0 bases from V and 0 bases from J; bases unmatched to any gene: 9. CDR3 length: 18 residues.

This clonotype was seen only a few times. The chain has TRBV7-6 and TRBJ1-6; D is uncertain. The CDR3 runs 15 residues. Per the germline V gene, CDR1 is SGHVS and CDR2 is FNYEAQ. Trimming took 6 bases from V and 8 from J, leaving 17 bases between them. CDR3 region: CASRRGAGAHSPLHF. For the CDR3, the DNA is TGTGCCAGCAGACGGGGTGCGGGCGCGCATTCACCCCTCCACTTT.

This clonotype appeared a few times. The V call is TRBV6-5, the J call TRBJ2-1; 7 positions agree with TRBD2. CDR1 and CDR2 from the germline V gene are MNHEY and SVGAGI. The CDR3 is 17 amino acids. Unmatched junction bases numbered 8, after V lost 0 bases and J lost 3 bases. The CDR3 DNA follows: TGTGCCAGCAGTTACTCCGGACTAGTCGGTCTCTACAATGAGCAGTTCTTC. The encoded protein is CASSYSGLVGLYNEQFF.

The table lists this clonotype with a few counts. The rearrangement links TRBV6-1 to TRBJ2-7; D possibly corresponds to TRBD1 (5 bases). Trimming cost V 7 bases and J 5 bases, with 12 bases left between them. This CDR3 contains 12 residues. Per the germline V gene, CDR1 is MNHNS and CDR2 is SASEGT. CDR3 loop: CASKGRVNEQYF. The CDR3 DNA sequence: TGTGCCAGCAAAGGCAGGGTGAACGAGCAGTACTTC.

This clonotype has just a few counts. V gene TRBV20-1 combines with J gene TRBJ1-1, with D maybe TRBD1 (5 bases). The CDR3 is 13 residues long. Germline values: CDR1 DFQATT, CDR2 SNEGSKA (reference sequence). Trimming pared 5 bases from V and 4 bases from J, leaving 14 bases between. In nucleotides, the CDR3 is TGCAGTGCTCTACCTGGGGGGGGCACTGAAGCTTTCTTT. Encoded protein: CSALPGGGTEAFF.

The J gene is TRBJ2-5, the V gene TRBV2; tentative D call: TRBD1 (6 bases). V was pared by 6 bases and J by 1 base, with 12 bases between. CDR1 and CDR2 from the germline V gene are SNHLY and FYNNEI. This CDR3 is built from 14 residues. The CDR3 region is CASSLTGLQETQYF. The CDR3 DNA sequence: TGTGCCAGCAGCCTGACAGGACTCCAAGAGACCCAGTACTTC.

This clonotype was detected only a few times. The V call is TRBV4-1, the J call TRBJ1-1; 9 bases agree with TRBD1. Germline V gives CDR1 MGHRA, CDR2 YSYEKL. Germline trimming cut 7 bases from V and 3 bases from J; bases unmatched to any gene: 9. The CDR3 consists of 15 residues. CDR3 sequence (DNA): TGCGCCAGCACTGGACAGGGGATTTTCCACACTGAAGCTTTCTTT. Translation gives CASTGQGIFHTEAFF.

The chain is built from TRBV28 and TRBJ1-5; 9 positions match TRBD1. Germline lookup yields CDR1 MDHEN and CDR2 SYDVKM. CDR3 length: 14 amino acids. V shed 6 bases, J shed 6 bases, and the junction held 6 bases outside the gene matches. CDR3 bases: TGTGCCAGCAGCCTTGACAGGGGGTTTCAGCCCCAGCATTTT. This translates into CASSLDRGFQPQHF.

In its sample, this clonotype was seen a few times. This sequence joins TRBV7-3 and TRBJ2-2; D possibly corresponds to TRBD1 (5 bases). The CDR3 runs to 16 residues. V was pared by 2 bases and J by 5 bases, with 15 bases between. Germline assignment: CDR1 SGHTA and CDR2 FQGTGA. The CDR3 region has the DNA TGTGCCAGCAGCTTATTAGGCAGGGCGAGGACCGGGGAGCTGTTTTTT. This translates into CASSLLGRARTGELFF.

This chain uses TRBV27 with TRBJ2-3, with D hard to call. V lost 6 bases to trimming and J lost 0 bases, with 10 bases between them. The CDR3 loop spans 14 amino acids. The germline CDR1 and CDR2 sequences are MNHEY and SMNVEV (reference sequence). CDR3 amino acids: CASSTRISTDTQYF. The CDR3 bases are TGTGCCAGCAGCACCCGGATCAGCACAGATACGCAGTATTTT.

This clonotype turned up a few times. The chain is built from TRBV4-1 and TRBJ2-7; D possibly corresponds to TRBD1 (8 bases). This CDR3 has 16 amino acids. Trimming took 1 base from V and 3 from J, leaving 16 bases between them. The germline V gene has CDR1 MGHRA and CDR2 YSYEKL. The DNA for the CDR3 is TGCGCCAGCAGCCAAGCGGCACAGGGGGGGTTCTACGAGCAGTACTTC. This translates into CASSQAAQGGFYEQYF.

This clonotype was counted at least ten times. The chain couples TRBV7-2 to TRBJ2-6, with D unresolved. This CDR3 region has 13 residues. CDR1 is SGHTA and CDR2 is FQGNSA in the germline V gene. Trimming took 5 bases from V and 2 from J, leaving 4 bases between them. CDR3 DNA: TGTGCCAGCAGCGCCCCTGGGGCCAACGTCCTGACTTTC. As protein: CASSAPGANVLTF.

CDR3 in DNA: TGTGCCAGCAGTGAACTACGGCATGGCTACACCTTC. Translated: CASSELRHGYTF. The chain is built from TRBV6-1 and TRBJ1-2; D remains ambiguous. Trimming cost V 2 bases and J 6 bases, with 7 bases left between them. CDR3 size: 12 residues. Germline assignment: CDR1 MNHNS and CDR2 SASEGT.

This clonotype was counted between two and nine times. The chain joins TRBV11-3 to TRBJ2-2; D perhaps matches TRBD2 (6 bases). Germline V gene sequence: CDR1 SGHNT, CDR2 YENEEA. Trimming pared 4 bases from V and 6 bases from J, leaving 12 bases between. The CDR3 loop spans 14 amino acids. The CDR3 region has the DNA TGTGCCAGCAGCTCGACACGGGGGTCCGGGGAGCTGTTTTTT. The encoded protein is CASSSTRGSGELFF.